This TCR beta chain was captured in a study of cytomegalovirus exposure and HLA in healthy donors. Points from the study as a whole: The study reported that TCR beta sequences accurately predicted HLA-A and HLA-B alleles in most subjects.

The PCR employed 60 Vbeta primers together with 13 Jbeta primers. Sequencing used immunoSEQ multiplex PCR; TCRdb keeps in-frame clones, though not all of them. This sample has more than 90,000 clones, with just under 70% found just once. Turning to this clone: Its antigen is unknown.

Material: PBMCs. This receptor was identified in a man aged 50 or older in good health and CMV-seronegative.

The CDR3 bases are TGCAGCGTTGAAAACAGGGACTATGGCTACACCTTC. The encoded protein is CSVENRDYGYTF. The chain couples TRBV29-1 to TRBJ1-2, with D tentatively TRBD1 (6 bases). Germline CDR1 SQVTM, CDR2 ANQGSEA. CDR3 size: 12 residues. V lost 2 bases to trimming and J lost 3 bases, with 7 bases between them.